The T cell receptor (beta chain) under discussion was sequenced for a study of blood T cells in healthy people across ages. Through a sample-barcoded 5' primer and a J-beta primer mix, a second PCR was run for roughly 7 to 11 cycles. MiXCR, run by TCRdb on the 5' RACE reads, gives a single entry per CDR3 protein. Of a few hundred thousand distinct CDR3 sequences listed, approximately 26% were seen once; the top ten hold approximately 3.7%. Germline-derived CDR1 and CDR2 are SGHDT and YYEEEE. The CDR3 sequence is 16 residues long. Trimming cost V 3 bases and J 0 bases, with 13 bases left between them. This sample was also put to use in a study of T cells of mothers and their children.

The sequence was obtained from a boy aged 2 to 10 in good health. V and J are TRBV5-6 and TRBJ2-4; maybe TRBD1 (6 bases). Sequencing was done on a sample of blood. CDR3 residues: CASSYPGQQAKNIQYF. The CDR3 nucleotides are TGTGCCAGCAGCTACCCCGGACAGCAAGCCAAAAACATTCAGTACTTC.